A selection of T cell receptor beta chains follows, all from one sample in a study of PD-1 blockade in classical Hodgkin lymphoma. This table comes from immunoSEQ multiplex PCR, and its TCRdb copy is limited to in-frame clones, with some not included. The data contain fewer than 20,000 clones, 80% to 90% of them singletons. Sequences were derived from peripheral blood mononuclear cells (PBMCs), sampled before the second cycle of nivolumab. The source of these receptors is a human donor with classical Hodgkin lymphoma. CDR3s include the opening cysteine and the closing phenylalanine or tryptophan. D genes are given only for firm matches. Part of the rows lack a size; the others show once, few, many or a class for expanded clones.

CDR3 protein: CASSLTSGTYNEQFF; D gene: TRBD2; J gene: TRBJ2-1; V gene: TRBV11-2; clone size: -
CDR3 protein: CASNERTVGGTEAFF; D gene: -; J gene: TRBJ1-1; V gene: TRBV19; clone size: -
CDR3 protein: CASRRDMPLITEAFF; D gene: -; J gene: TRBJ1-1; V gene: TRBV2; clone size: once
CDR3 protein: CASSSPSGVRETQYF; D gene: TRBD2; J gene: TRBJ2-5; V gene: TRBV7-9; clone size: -
CDR3 protein: CASSQGQGGQPGELFF; D gene: TRBD1; J gene: TRBJ2-2; V gene: TRBV7-6; clone size: -
CDR3 protein: CASSLIGGGAGELFF; D gene: TRBD2; J gene: TRBJ2-2; V gene: TRBV7-8; clone size: -
CDR3 protein: CASSQDMEDTIYF; D gene: -; J gene: TRBJ1-3; V gene: TRBV4-3; clone size: -
CDR3 protein: CASSSPELHSNQPQHF; D gene: -; J gene: TRBJ1-5; V gene: TRBV19; clone size: -
CDR3 protein: CASSLGGARVNEQFF; D gene: -; J gene: TRBJ2-1; V gene: TRBV7-9; clone size: -
CDR3 protein: CASSLAGGRSGANVLTF; D gene: -; J gene: TRBJ2-6; V gene: TRBV5-1; clone size: -
CDR3 protein: CASSMQVTNYGYTF; D gene: -; J gene: TRBJ1-2; V gene: TRBV19; clone size: once
CDR3 protein: CASSSLGTSSEKLFF; D gene: -; J gene: TRBJ1-4; V gene: TRBV5-1; clone size: -
CDR3 protein: CASSLGGQGLPLSYEQYF; D gene: TRBD1; J gene: TRBJ2-7; V gene: TRBV7-6; clone size: -
CDR3 protein: CASSEGGTSGAKTQYF; D gene: TRBD2; J gene: TRBJ2-3; V gene: TRBV2; clone size: -
CDR3 protein: CASSLQDSYGHTF; D gene: -; J gene: TRBJ1-2; V gene: TRBV5-1; clone size: -
CDR3 protein: CASSRDTENTEAFF; D gene: -; J gene: TRBJ1-1; V gene: TRBV5-1; clone size: -
CDR3 protein: CASSRGTSDVETQYF; D gene: TRBD2; J gene: TRBJ2-5; V gene: TRBV5-5; clone size: -
CDR3 protein: CSTPSYNEQFF; D gene: -; J gene: TRBJ2-1; V gene: TRBV29-1; clone size: once
CDR3 protein: CASSVASGGGDTQYF; D gene: TRBD2; J gene: TRBJ2-3; V gene: TRBV7-9; clone size: once
CDR3 protein: CASSSGQGSYEQYF; D gene: TRBD1; J gene: TRBJ2-7; V gene: TRBV7-9; clone size: -
CDR3 protein: CASSQAGQDTQYF; D gene: -; J gene: TRBJ2-3; V gene: TRBV5-1; clone size: -
CDR3 protein: CASSLQMGEQFF; D gene: -; J gene: TRBJ2-1; V gene: TRBV5-1; clone size: few
CDR3 protein: CASSKEVLMNTEAFF; D gene: -; J gene: TRBJ1-1; V gene: TRBV21-1; clone size: -
CDR3 protein: CAISESYRGVGTDTQYF; D gene: -; J gene: TRBJ2-3; V gene: TRBV10-3; clone size: -
CDR3 protein: CASSLTVETQYF; D gene: -; J gene: TRBJ2-5; V gene: TRBV5-1; clone size: -
CDR3 protein: CASSEKAWTQGQGYGYTF; D gene: -; J gene: TRBJ1-2; V gene: TRBV2; clone size: -
CDR3 protein: CASSEQGSAEQYF; D gene: TRBD1; J gene: TRBJ2-7; V gene: TRBV5-1; clone size: -
CDR3 protein: CASSLVSGDSYEQYF; D gene: TRBD2; J gene: TRBJ2-7; V gene: TRBV11-2; clone size: -
CDR3 protein: CASSPPRGGSYEQYF; D gene: -; J gene: TRBJ2-7; V gene: TRBV6-5; clone size: -
CDR3 protein: CASSLGQQSNYGYTF; D gene: TRBD1; J gene: TRBJ1-2; V gene: TRBV4-2; clone size: -
CDR3 protein: CASSLAGTNYNEQFF; D gene: -; J gene: TRBJ2-1; V gene: TRBV5-1; clone size: few
CDR3 protein: CASSTTDRYTEAFF; D gene: -; J gene: TRBJ1-1; V gene: TRBV6-5; clone size: -
CDR3 protein: CASSGGGPPYEQYF; D gene: -; J gene: TRBJ2-7; V gene: TRBV10-2; clone size: once
CDR3 protein: CASSLGTATDTQYF; D gene: -; J gene: TRBJ2-3; V gene: TRBV5-1; clone size: once
CDR3 protein: CASRPDLDGEQFF; D gene: -; J gene: TRBJ2-1; V gene: TRBV5-1; clone size: -
CDR3 protein: CASSEVGTVYGYTF; D gene: TRBD1; J gene: TRBJ1-2; V gene: TRBV6-1; clone size: -
CDR3 protein: CASSLVQGSYEQYF; D gene: -; J gene: TRBJ2-7; V gene: TRBV5-1; clone size: -
CDR3 protein: CASSRSGSRGEQFF; D gene: -; J gene: TRBJ2-1; V gene: TRBV7-9; clone size: -
CDR3 protein: CASSLSGSSYEQYF; D gene: -; J gene: TRBJ2-7; V gene: TRBV13; clone size: -
CDR3 protein: CASSQVGGRGNTIYF; D gene: -; J gene: TRBJ1-3; V gene: TRBV4-1; clone size: -
CDR3 protein: CASSFSGDTQYF; D gene: -; J gene: TRBJ2-3; V gene: TRBV7-9; clone size: -
CDR3 protein: CASSQDNLGANVLTF; D gene: -; J gene: TRBJ2-6; V gene: TRBV4-3; clone size: few
CDR3 protein: CASSLLGGGPYEQYF; D gene: -; J gene: TRBJ2-7; V gene: TRBV7-9; clone size: -
CDR3 protein: CASSIQGRSRDTQYF; D gene: -; J gene: TRBJ2-3; V gene: TRBV5-6; clone size: -
CDR3 protein: CASSSSAFEKLFF; D gene: -; J gene: TRBJ1-4; V gene: TRBV5-1; clone size: -
CDR3 protein: CASSLDRGGTEAFF; D gene: TRBD1; J gene: TRBJ1-1; V gene: TRBV7-9; clone size: -
CDR3 protein: CASSFTGGLSDTQYF; D gene: TRBD1; J gene: TRBJ2-3; V gene: TRBV7-8; clone size: -
CDR3 protein: CATSRDRGMGTEAFF; D gene: -; J gene: TRBJ1-1; V gene: TRBV15; clone size: -
CDR3 protein: CASSAVSGLNTEAFF; D gene: -; J gene: TRBJ1-1; V gene: TRBV6-1; clone size: -
CDR3 protein: CASESAMNTEAFF; D gene: -; J gene: TRBJ1-1; V gene: TRBV7-9; clone size: -
CDR3 protein: CTSSQEGGDAPNEQFF; D gene: -; J gene: TRBJ2-1; V gene: TRBV1; clone size: few
CDR3 protein: CASTADWTGGNTIYF; D gene: -; J gene: TRBJ1-3; V gene: TRBV2; clone size: -
CDR3 protein: CASSLGGTSLNEQFF; D gene: TRBD2; J gene: TRBJ2-1; V gene: TRBV5-1; clone size: -
CDR3 protein: CASTTGTGDNEQFF; D gene: -; J gene: TRBJ2-1; V gene: TRBV5-1; clone size: -
CDR3 protein: CASSLGSDTGELFF; D gene: -; J gene: TRBJ2-2; V gene: TRBV7-9; clone size: -
CDR3 protein: CASSLDQLVDTQYF; D gene: -; J gene: TRBJ2-3; V gene: TRBV5-1; clone size: -
CDR3 protein: CASSLAGYGEGEQFF; D gene: TRBD2; J gene: TRBJ2-1; V gene: TRBV5-1; clone size: -
CDR3 protein: CATSRGETGREQYF; D gene: -; J gene: TRBJ2-7; V gene: TRBV15; clone size: -
CDR3 protein: CASSKTGGYEQYF; D gene: TRBD1; J gene: TRBJ2-7; V gene: TRBV5-4; clone size: -
CDR3 protein: CASSSNVANYGYTF; D gene: -; J gene: TRBJ1-2; V gene: TRBV5-1; clone size: -